This TCR beta chain was obtained from a study of blood T cell repertoires in COVID-19. Using immunoSEQ multiplex PCR, the repertoire was profiled, and TCRdb retains in-frame clones only, with some absent. Of about 140,000 clones in the sample, approximately 83% were seen once. Sequencing was carried out using peripheral blood. This TCR derives from a woman aged 55-70 years with acute or convalescent COVID-19.

In DNA form, the CDR3 reads TGTGCCAGCAGCTCAAGGAGGATACAGGGCGGTTCTGGCTACACCTTC. Translation gives CASSSRRIQGGSGYTF. V usage is TRBV7-9 and J usage is TRBJ1-2; a weak D match, TRBD1 (6 bases). The germline V and J ends were trimmed by 4 bases and 7 bases, with 22 bases remaining between them. From germline, CDR1 is SEHNR and CDR2 FQNEAQ (reference sequence). The CDR3 extends over 16 amino acids.